These T cell receptor beta chains were read from a single sample in a study of T cell changes during pregnancy in multiple sclerosis. TCRdb's table, derived via immunoSEQ multiplex PCR, lists solely in-frame clones and lacks some. The table has about 40,000 clones, around nine tenths seen once. The specimen was CD4+ T cells from peripheral blood mononuclear cells, collected in the third trimester of pregnancy. These receptor sequences come from a female donor with multiple sclerosis, enrolled in a pregnancy study. Each CDR3 is given with its conserved first and last residue. D genes are given only for firm matches. Clone size appears in some rows only: once, few, many, or a class for an expanded clone.

d_call j_call clone_size v_call cdr3_length cdr3_nt cdr3_aa
TRBD1 TRBJ1-1 - TRBV18 17 TGTGCCAGCTCACCAGGGCACAGGGGGCGGTTGAACACTGAAGCTTTCTTT CASSPGHRGRLNTEAFF
- TRBJ1-5 - TRBV4-1 16 TGCGCCAGCAGCCCCGGAGGGGATTATAGCAATCAGCCCCAGCATTTT CASSPGGDYSNQPQHF
TRBD2 TRBJ2-1 - TRBV6-6 16 TGTGCCAGCAGTCCCCGGACTAGCGGGAGTCTCAATGAGCAGTTCTTC CASSPRTSGSLNEQFF
TRBD1 TRBJ1-2 - TRBV6-5 14 TGTGCCAGCAGGCGAGACCAGGGGGCGAGTTTCTACACCTTC CASRRDQGASFYTF
TRBD2 TRBJ2-1 - TRBV7-8 16 TGTGCCACCGGCAGGCTAGCGGGAGGGACTCACAATGAGCAGTTCTTC CATGRLAGGTHNEQFF
- TRBJ1-4 - TRBV9 16 TGTGCCAGCAGCGTACATCAGGGTCAGAGTAATGAAAAACTGTTTTTT CASSVHQGQSNEKLFF
- TRBJ2-7 - TRBV28 11 TGTGCAGCCGCGGGCTCCTACGAGCAGTACTTC CAAAGSYEQYF
TRBD1 TRBJ2-6 - TRBV5-4 19 TGTGCCAGCAGCTTTCCAGGGGGACAGGGAAGCTCTGGGGCCAACGTCCTGACTTTC CASSFPGGQGSSGANVLTF
TRBD2 TRBJ2-5 once TRBV30 12 TGTGCCTGGAGTACTAGCGCGGAGACCCAGTACTTC CAWSTSAETQYF
TRBD2 TRBJ2-2 - TRBV25-1 16 TGTGCCAGCAGCGCAACTAGCGGGAGCGGCACCGGGGAGCTGTTTTTT CASSATSGSGTGELFF
- TRBJ2-3 - TRBV7-2 15 TGTGCCAGCAGCGCCGACAGGTTGCTGGCAGATACGCAGTATTTT CASSADRLLADTQYF